These 25 T cell receptor beta chains came from one sample sequenced in a study of blood T cell repertoires in COVID-19. This table comes from immunoSEQ multiplex PCR, and its TCRdb copy is limited to in-frame clones, with some not included. The profile covers approximately 190,000 clones, with around 80% appearing a single time and 7.8% taken by the ten largest. Material: peripheral blood. These receptors all stem from a woman in her sixties with COVID-19, enrolled during active disease.

The chain joins TRBV12-5 to TRBJ1-4; TRBD1 is a possible D gene (5 bases). Germline V gene sequence: CDR1 LGHNT, CDR2 FRNRAP. The CDR3 has 17 amino acids. With 0 bases removed from V and 6 bases from J, the gap between germline ends came to 17 bases. The CDR3 DNA sequence: TGTGCTAGTGGTTTGGTACCCGGGGGGGTCTGGGATGAAAAACTGTTTTTT. This sequence encodes CASGLVPGGVWDEKLFF. Using reference TRBV12-5 and TRBJ1-4 for the parts outside the CDR3, the full variable domain is DARVTQTPRHKVTEMGQEVTMRCQPILGHNTVFWYRQTMMQGLELLAYFRNRAPLDDSGMPKDRFSAEMPDATLATLKIQPSEPRDSAVYFCASGLVPGGVWDEKLFFGSGTQLSVL.

The chain uses TRBV6-6 and TRBJ1-1, with a weak D call TRBD1 (6 bases). Trimming stripped 4 bases from V and 3 bases from J, with 9 bases between. The CDR3 is made up of 13 amino acids. Germline CDR1 MNHNY, CDR2 SVGAGI (reference sequence). CDR3 amino acids: CASSSAGDTEAFF. The CDR3 nucleotides read TGTGCCAGCAGTTCCGCAGGGGACACTGAAGCTTTCTTT.

The chain uses TRBV11-2 and TRBJ2-2, with 13 bases matching TRBD2. The J segment lost 0 bases and the V segment lost 5 bases, leaving 0 bases of the junction unmatched. Germline assignment: CDR1 SGHAT and CDR2 FQNNGV. This CDR3 is built from 16 residues. CDR3 nucleotide sequence: TGTGCCAGCAGCGGGACTAGCGGGGCGAACACCGGGGAGCTGTTTTTT. Encoded protein: CASSGTSGANTGELFF.

CDR3 nucleotides: TGTGCCAGTAGTATATCAGGGGCTAAGGTCGTCTACGAGCAGTACTTC. Translated, it gives CASSISGAKVVYEQYF. The gene calls are TRBV19 and TRBJ2-7; D possibly corresponds to TRBD1 (6 bases). The V gene's germline CDR1 is LNHDA and CDR2 SQIVND (reference sequence). This CDR3 region has 16 residues. Trimming took 2 bases from V and 3 from J, leaving 17 bases between them.

J is TRBJ2-2 and V is TRBV19, with TRBD1 matching 11 bases. The germline CDR1 and CDR2 sequences are LNHDA and SQIVND (reference sequence). This CDR3 comprises 18 residues. V shed 5 bases and J 2 bases; nucleotides not matched to a gene: 10. The CDR3 nucleotides are TGTGCCAGTAGTGTTATTGGGACAGGGGGATACAACACCGGGGAGCTGTTTTTT. Its translation is CASSVIGTGGYNTGELFF.

This clone occurred a few times. The chain combines TRBV11-1 with TRBJ1-1; possible D gene TRBD1, 6 bases. This CDR3 contains 14 residues. The V end lost 5 bases, the J end lost 2 bases, and 12 bases lay between the germline ends. CDR1 is SGHAT and CDR2 is FQDESV in the germline V gene (reference sequence). CDR3 DNA sequence: TGTGCCAGCAGCCCCGACAGGAGTAACACTGAAGCTTTCTTT. Amino acid sequence: CASSPDRSNTEAFF.

The chain has TRBV4-1 and TRBJ2-3; maybe TRBD2 (6 bases). V shed 0 bases and J shed 1 base, with 8 bases lying between them. From germline, CDR1 is MGHRA and CDR2 YSYEKL. This CDR3 region has 15 residues. As DNA, the CDR3 is TGCGCCAGCAGCCAAGACCTAGCGCGCACAGATACGCAGTATTTT. Its translation: CASSQDLARTDTQYF.

In this sample, this clone turned up once. V gene TRBV6-5 combines with J gene TRBJ1-6; TRBD1 matches at 7 bases. The CDR3 is made up of 15 amino acids. V trimming: 6 bases; J trimming: 7 bases; junction bases outside the gene matches: 9. Looked up from germline, CDR1 is MNHEY and CDR2 is SVGAGI. CDR3 nucleotide sequence: TGTGCCAGCAGCCAGCAGGGGGGCGCGAATTCACCCCTCCACTTT. As protein: CASSQQGGANSPLHF.

There are a few counts of this clone. The V call is TRBV27, the J call TRBJ1-5, with TRBD1 as a possible D gene (6 bases). CDR1 and CDR2 (germline): MNHEY, SMNVEV (reference sequence). Between the trimmed V and J ends, which lost 7 bases and 6 bases, there was a span of 22 bases. This CDR3 is 16 amino acids long. Here the CDR3 DNA reads TGTGCCAGCACCGTCCAGTCAGGGGCTGGAGGTCAGCCCCAGCATTTT. As protein: CASTVQSGAGGQPQHF.

V gene TRBV18 combines with J gene TRBJ1-6; possibly TRBD1 for D (5 bases). Germline loops: CDR1 KGHSH, CDR2 LQKENI. This CDR3 contains 18 residues. V dropped 1 base and J dropped 0 bases, with 13 bases sitting between them. Here the CDR3 DNA reads TGTGCCAGCTCACCACAGGCAGGGCTGAGCTCCTATAATTCACCCCTCCACTTT. Translating it yields CASSPQAGLSSYNSPLHF.

The V and J genes are TRBV7-9 and TRBJ1-1; D is perhaps TRBD1 (6 bases). The ends were cut back, 5 bases at V and 4 bases at J, with 20 bases in the middle. The CDR3 is made up of 16 amino acids. CDR1 SEHNR and CDR2 FQNEAQ come from the germline V gene (reference sequence). CDR3: CASSRPLGAGVTEAFF. The CDR3 DNA is TGTGCCAGCAGCCGCCCTCTTGGGGCAGGGGTCACTGAAGCTTTCTTT. Looking up the rest from reference TRBV7-9 and TRBJ1-1 gives the full variable domain: DTGVSQNPRHKITKRGQNVTFRCDPISEHNRLYWYRQTLGQGPEFLTYFQNEAQLEKSRLLSDRFSAERPKGSFSTLEIQRTEQGDSAMYLCASSRPLGAGVTEAFFGQGTRLTVV.

The chain joins TRBV7-9 to TRBJ1-2; no firm D call. The CDR3 length is 15 residues. Between the trimmed V and J ends, which lost 3 bases and 0 bases, there was a span of 11 bases. CDR1 is SEHNR and CDR2 is FQNEAQ in the germline V gene (reference sequence). CDR3 region: CASSLEARANYGYTF. CDR3 DNA sequence: TGTGCCAGCAGCTTGGAGGCTAGGGCTAACTATGGCTACACCTTC.

The genes are TRBV3-1 (or the pseudogene TRBV3-2) and TRBJ2-1; TRBD2 matches 10 bases. Germline values: CDR1 LGHDT, CDR2 YNNKEL (reference sequence). CDR3 length: 22 residues. V was pared by 1 base and J by 1 base, with 19 bases of the junction left unmatched. In DNA, the CDR3 is TGTGCCAGCAGCCAAGGTTCGGTTGCCCCCGGATTAGCGGGGGGATCCTACAATGAGCAGTTCTTC. Residues: CASSQGSVAPGLAGGSYNEQFF.

The rearrangement links TRBV7-3 to TRBJ2-1; a possible D gene is TRBD1 (5 bases). Germline V gene data show CDR1 as SGHTA and CDR2 as FQGTGA. Between the trimmed V and J ends, which lost 2 bases and 8 bases, there was a span of 16 bases. The CDR3 has 15 amino acids. Written as DNA, the CDR3 is TGTGCCAGCAGCTTACAGGGCACACAGAGCTATGAGCAGTTCTTC. Its protein product is CASSLQGTQSYEQFF.

The chain is built from TRBV7-2 and TRBJ1-3; D remains unclear. The CDR3 has 15 residues. Germline V lookup: CDR1 SGHTA, CDR2 FQGNSA. V was clipped by 4 bases and J by 0 bases, with 10 bases between them. The DNA for the CDR3 is TGTGCCAGCAGCTCCGATATGAGCTCTGGAAACACCATATATTTT. The encoded protein is CASSSDMSSGNTIYF.

The chain uses TRBV10-3 and TRBJ1-6; weak D call: TRBD1 (5 bases). The ends were cut back, 6 bases at V and 6 bases at J, with 9 bases in the middle. The CDR3 has 13 residues. Germline CDR1 and CDR2: ENHRY and SYGVKD. As DNA, the CDR3 is TGTGCCATCAGACAGGAGTTTAATTCACCCCTCCACTTT. It encodes CAIRQEFNSPLHF.

This clone has more than one count but fewer than ten. This chain connects TRBV2 to TRBJ1-5; D might be TRBD1 (5 bases). CDR3 length equals 13 residues. The V end was cut by 3 bases, the J end by 6 bases, with 9 bases between. Per germline, CDR1 SNHLY and CDR2 FYNNEI. The CDR3 sequence is CASSEGGGQPQHF. DNA of the CDR3: TGTGCCAGCAGTGAGGGGGGAGGTCAGCCCCAGCATTTT.

CDR3 region: CASSQVPLGGNTGELFF. Here the CDR3 DNA reads TGCGCCAGCAGCCAAGTGCCTCTGGGGGGGAACACCGGGGAGCTGTTTTTT. The rearrangement joins TRBV4-1 to TRBJ2-2, with D perhaps matching TRBD2 (6 bases). The CDR3 is 17 amino acids. The ends were cut back, 1 base at V and 1 base at J, with 13 bases in the middle. Germline CDR1 is MGHRA and CDR2 is YSYEKL.

The chain joins TRBV6-1 to TRBJ1-2; 8 bases agree with TRBD1. With 1 base clipped from V and 3 bases from J, the junction kept 4 bases outside the gene matches. The CDR3 covers 15 residues. CDR1 and CDR2 from the germline V gene are MNHNS and SASEGT. The CDR3 loop reads CASSEGTGGDYGYTF. CDR3 nucleotide sequence: TGTGCCAGCAGTGAAGGAACAGGGGGAGACTATGGCTACACCTTC.

The chain carries TRBV9 and TRBJ2-6, with D perhaps TRBD2 (6 bases). V shed 3 bases and J shed 2 bases, with 9 bases lying between them. Germline CDR1 and CDR2: SGDLS and YYNGEE. This CDR3 region has 15 residues. The CDR3 loop reads CASSAWGAGANVLTF. The CDR3 region has the DNA TGTGCCAGCAGCGCGTGGGGGGCTGGGGCCAACGTCCTGACTTTC.

The chain links TRBV27 to TRBJ2-7, with D perhaps TRBD1 (5 bases). V lost 6 bases to trimming and J lost 1 base, with 10 bases between them. The germline V gene encodes CDR1 MNHEY and CDR2 SMNVEV (reference sequence). CDR3 size: 13 residues. The CDR3 spells CASRGRASYEQYV. The CDR3 bases are TGTGCCAGCAGGGGCAGGGCATCCTACGAGCAGTACGTC.

This clone was found a few times. The chain is built from TRBV27 and TRBJ1-2; no firm D call. This CDR3 has 12 amino acids. V gave up 5 bases and J gave up 8 bases, with 12 bases separating them. Germline CDR1 reads MNHEY; CDR2 reads SMNVEV (reference sequence). The CDR3 reads CASSPSGAGYTF. CDR3 in DNA: TGTGCCAGCAGTCCCTCGGGAGCGGGCTACACCTTC.

The chain uses TRBV11-2 and TRBJ2-3; possible D gene TRBD1, 6 bases. Germline V lookup: CDR1 SGHAT, CDR2 FQNNGV. This CDR3 is built from 16 residues. Between the trimmed V and J ends, which lost 2 bases and 1 base, there was a span of 13 bases. The CDR3: CASSLWGQGGTDTQYF. Written as DNA, the CDR3 is TGTGCCAGCAGCTTATGGGGACAAGGGGGCACAGATACGCAGTATTTT.

The chain carries TRBV28 and TRBJ1-4; 7 bases fit TRBD1. CDR1 and CDR2 from the germline V gene are MDHEN and SYDVKM. The V gene end was trimmed by 6 bases and the J gene end by 4 bases; junction bases not matched to a gene: 8. This CDR3 has 15 residues. The CDR3 DNA sequence: TGTGCCAGCAGCCTGCCGACAGGGAATAATGAAAAACTGTTTTTT. It codes for CASSLPTGNNEKLFF.

This clone was seen more than once but under ten times. The rearrangement uses TRBV5-1 and TRBJ1-2; TRBD1 aligns across 9 bases. The CDR3 loop spans 16 amino acids. J was trimmed by 1 base and V by 4 bases; bases with no gene match: 8. Germline CDR1 SGHRS, CDR2 YFSETQ. The DNA for the CDR3 is TGCGCCAGCAGCCCGGACGGGACAGGGAATAACTATGGCTACACCTTC. The encoded protein is CASSPDGTGNNYGYTF.